A single T cell receptor beta chain is shown here with its context. RNA transcripts yielded amplified TCR beta CDR3 regions. HTBI primers were used for first-round RT-PCR of the TCR CDR3. TCRdb re-called the multiplex PCR reads through MiXCR, storing one row per CDR3 protein. The profile shows some 580,000 distinct CDR3 sequences, around 15% of them singletons. Not enrolled were patients with uncontrolled infection, other autoimmune disease, pregnancy or lactation. The sample belongs to a study of T cells in Graves' hyperthyroidism and ophthalmopathy. The J segment lost 5 bases and the V segment lost 4 bases, leaving 6 bases of the junction unmatched. The CDR3 spans 15 residues.

This TCR derives from a woman aged 35 to 49 with Graves' ophthalmopathy. The sequenced material came from blood. V usage is TRBV12-3 or TRBV12-4 and J usage is TRBJ2-1, with 9 nucleotides matching TRBD1. The CDR3 DNA reads as TGTGCCAGCAGTTCCGCGGGACAGGGAAACAATGAGCAGTTCTTC. Protein sequence: CASSSAGQGNNEQFF.